These 3 T cell receptor beta chains originate from one sample sequenced in a study of metastatic and nonmetastatic thyroid tumors. TCRdb re-clonotyped the PCR reads through MiXCR. The sample has several thousand clones, about 15% seen once; the top ten hold 5.7%. No treatment had been given to any patient before thyroid surgery. The specimen was blood. All receptors come from a female donor with papillary thyroid cancer or a benign thyroid nodule (not recorded which). Some clones in this sample may be carry-over from other donors' samples.

This clone was counted many times. The J gene is TRBJ1-5, the V gene TRBV20-1; TRBD1 matches at 9 bases. Germline trimming cut 5 bases from V and 5 bases from J; bases unmatched to any gene: 7. CDR3 length equals 14 residues. The germline V gene has CDR1 DFQATT and CDR2 SNEGSKA (reference sequence). The CDR3 here is CSALGQGEYQPQHF. The CDR3 DNA sequence: TGCAGTGCTCTGGGACAGGGAGAATATCAGCCCCAGCATTTT.

This clone was detected many times. The rearrangement links TRBV15 to TRBJ1-3, with D unresolved. CDR3 size: 16 residues. V lost 0 bases to trimming and J lost 4 bases, with 13 bases between them. CDR1 is LNHNV and CDR2 is YYDKDF in the germline V gene (reference sequence). The CDR3 coding sequence is TGTGCCACCAGCAGAGATACCGACTCGGAAGGAAACACCATATATTTT. The encoded protein is CATSRDTDSEGNTIYF.

This clone is medium-sized. V and J are TRBV19 and TRBJ1-5, with D perhaps TRBD1 (5 bases). This CDR3 comprises 15 residues. Trimming removed 6 bases from V and 1 base from J, with 13 bases in between. Germline values: CDR1 LNHDA, CDR2 SQIVND (reference sequence). The CDR3 nucleotides are TGTGCCAGTAGCCGGGGGGAAGGGAGCAATCAGCCCCAGCATTTT. Its translation is CASSRGEGSNQPQHF.